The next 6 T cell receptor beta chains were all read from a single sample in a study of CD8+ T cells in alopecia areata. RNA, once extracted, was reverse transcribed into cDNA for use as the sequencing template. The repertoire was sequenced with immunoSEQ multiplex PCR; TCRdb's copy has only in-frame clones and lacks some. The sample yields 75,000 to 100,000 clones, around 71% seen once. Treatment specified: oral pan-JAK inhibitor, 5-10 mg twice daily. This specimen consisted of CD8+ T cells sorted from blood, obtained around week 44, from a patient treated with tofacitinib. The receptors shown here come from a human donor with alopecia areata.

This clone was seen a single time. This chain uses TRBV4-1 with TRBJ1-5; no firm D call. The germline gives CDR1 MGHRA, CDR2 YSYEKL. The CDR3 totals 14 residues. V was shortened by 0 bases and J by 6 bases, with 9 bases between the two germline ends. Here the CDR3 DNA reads TGCGCCAGCAGCCAAGATAGCCCCTCTCAGCCCCAGCATTTT. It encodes CASSQDSPSQPQHF.

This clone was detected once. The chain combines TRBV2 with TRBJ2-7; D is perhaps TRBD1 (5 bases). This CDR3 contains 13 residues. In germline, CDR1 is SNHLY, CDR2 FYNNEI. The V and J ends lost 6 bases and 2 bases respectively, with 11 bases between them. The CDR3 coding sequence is TGTGCCAGCAGGATTCAGGGAACCTACGAGCAGTACTTC. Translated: CASRIQGTYEQYF.

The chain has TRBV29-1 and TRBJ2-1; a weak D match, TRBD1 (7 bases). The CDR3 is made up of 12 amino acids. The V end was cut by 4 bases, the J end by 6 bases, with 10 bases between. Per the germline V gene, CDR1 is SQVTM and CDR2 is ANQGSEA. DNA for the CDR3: TGCAGCGTTGCCCAGGGGGGCAATGAGCAGTTCTTC. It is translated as CSVAQGGNEQFF.

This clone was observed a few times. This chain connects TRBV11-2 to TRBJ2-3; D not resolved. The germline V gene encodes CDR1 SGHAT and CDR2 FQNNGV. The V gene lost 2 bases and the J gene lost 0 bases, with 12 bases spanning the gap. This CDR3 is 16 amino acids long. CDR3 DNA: TGTGCCAGCAGCTTAACTTTGAGCCCAAGCACAGATACGCAGTATTTT. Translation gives CASSLTLSPSTDTQYF.

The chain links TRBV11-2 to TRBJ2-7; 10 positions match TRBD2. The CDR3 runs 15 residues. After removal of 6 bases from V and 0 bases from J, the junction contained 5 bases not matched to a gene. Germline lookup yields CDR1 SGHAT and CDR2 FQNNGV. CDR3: CASRYSGGPSYEQYF. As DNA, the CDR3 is TGTGCCAGCAGATATAGCGGGGGGCCCTCCTACGAGCAGTACTTC.

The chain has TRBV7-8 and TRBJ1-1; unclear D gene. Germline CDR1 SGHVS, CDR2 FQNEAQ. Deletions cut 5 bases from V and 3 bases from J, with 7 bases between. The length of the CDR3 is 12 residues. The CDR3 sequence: CASSPPDTEAFF. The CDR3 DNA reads TGTGCCAGCAGCCCGCCCGACACTGAAGCTTTCTTT.